The TCR beta chain described here comes from a study of T cells in Graves' hyperthyroidism and ophthalmopathy. The study's findings and limits: Most clonotypes expanded in thyroid above 0.001 were likewise present in blood.

Stable disease denoted Graves' hyperthyroidism without ophthalmopathy progression within 18 months. Each patient was aged 18 to 65 and had newly diagnosed hyperthyroidism of under 2 months' duration. Pregnant or lactating patients were excluded, as were those with uncontrolled infection or other autoimmune disease. Amplification targeted TCR beta CDR3 regions from RNA transcripts. The HTBI primer set was used in a first-round RT-PCR of the TCR CDR3. MiXCR was run by TCRdb on the multiplex PCR reads, yielding one entry per CDR3 protein. The sample has 400,000 to 500,000 distinct CDR3 sequences, approximately 14% seen once; the top ten hold 15% to 20%. The table lists this clonotype with a few counts. The target antigen is unknown. Germline V gene data show CDR1 as SNHLY and CDR2 as FYNNEI. With 6 bases removed from V and 8 bases from J, the gap between germline ends came to 10 bases. The CDR3 covers 11 residues.

The sequence came from a woman aged 18-29 years with Graves' hyperthyroidism. The chain joins TRBV2 to TRBJ1-1, with a weak D call TRBD1 (5 bases). Sequencing was performed on blood. Written as DNA, the CDR3 is TGTGCCAGCAGGACAGCGAGAGAAGCTTTCTTT. It yields the protein CASRTAREAFF.